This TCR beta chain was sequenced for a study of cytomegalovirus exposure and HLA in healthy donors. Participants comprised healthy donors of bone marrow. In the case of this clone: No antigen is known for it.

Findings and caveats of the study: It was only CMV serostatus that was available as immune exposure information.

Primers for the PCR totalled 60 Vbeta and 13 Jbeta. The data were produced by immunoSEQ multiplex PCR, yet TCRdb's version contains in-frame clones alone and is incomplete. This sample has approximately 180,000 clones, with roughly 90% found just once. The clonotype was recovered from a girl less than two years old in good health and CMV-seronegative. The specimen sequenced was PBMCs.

Here the CDR3 reads CASSFQASGSYISGTQYF. The CDR3 nucleotides read TGTGCCAGCAGCTTCCAGGCTAGCGGGAGTTATATAAGCGGGACCCAGTACTTC. The gene calls are TRBV5-6 and TRBJ2-5, with TRBD2 matching 10 bases. The V segment lost 2 bases and the J segment 7 bases; nucleotides outside the gene matches: 17. The CDR3 length is 18 residues. CDR1 is SGHDT, CDR2 YYEEEE, per germline.